The TCR beta chain described here comes from a study of Ad26.COV2.S vaccination and SARS-CoV-2 variants. In the study overall: Doses of Ad26.COV2.S were injected into muscle once or twice, 56 days apart. Overall study results and limits: Post-vaccination breadth of spike-specific CD8+ and CD4+ T cell responses was reportedly substantial.

The table came from immunoSEQ multiplex PCR; TCRdb's copy has only in-frame clones and leaves some out. The sample carries about 380,000 clones, roughly 85% recorded once. Only a few counts were recorded for this clone. Its matching antigen is unknown. Treatment defined: about 20 received Ad26.COV2.S at low or high dose, single or two shots; 5 received placebo; per-sample allocation not given. Specimens were obtained on day 63 following the first vaccine or placebo injection. Deletions cut 3 bases from V and 8 bases from J, with 13 bases between. Germline V gene data show CDR1 as LNHNV and CDR2 as YYDKDF (reference sequence). This CDR3 contains 13 residues.

The source is a person between 18 and 60 years old who received the Ad26.COV2.S COVID-19 vaccine or a placebo. The rearrangement links TRBV15 to TRBJ1-1, with D possibly being TRBD1 (6 bases). The sample was peripheral blood, taken in a trial of Ad26.COV2.S vaccine versus placebo. CDR3 region: CATSRASGEEAFF. In DNA form, the CDR3 reads TGTGCCACCAGCAGGGCTTCAGGGGAGGAAGCTTTCTTT.